This T cell receptor beta chain came from a study of T cell responses to AZD1222 COVID-19 vaccine. There are a few counts of this clone. TCRdb's table, derived via immunoSEQ multiplex PCR, lists solely in-frame clones and lacks some. In the table there are 85,000 to 130,000 clones, 80% to 90% of which are singletons. The CDR3 extends over 17 amino acids. Germline CDR1 and CDR2: SGHAT and FQNNGV. V lost 4 bases to trimming and J lost 2 bases; unmatched junction nucleotides: 11. The chain links TRBV11-2 to TRBJ2-3; 8 positions agree with TRBD2. Sequenced material: peripheral blood, taken on day 0 of AZD1222 vaccination. This TCR derives from an adult in good health. The CDR3 region has the DNA TGTGCCAGCAGCTCCGGTGGGGCGGGGGGTTACACAGATACGCAGTATTTT. Protein sequence: CASSSGGAGGYTDTQYF.